The 10 T cell receptor beta chains below all came from one sample that was sequenced in a study of blood T cell repertoires in COVID-19. TCRdb's copy holds only in-frame clones and misses some; the assay was immunoSEQ multiplex PCR. Of some 170,000 clones in the sample, approximately 80% were seen once. Source material: peripheral blood. These receptors all stem from a human donor in a cohort sampled during active COVID-19.

The V gene is TRBV6-6, the J gene TRBJ1-5; D is ambiguous. This CDR3 is 14 amino acids long. The V and J ends lost 4 bases and 1 base respectively, with 8 bases between them. Per the germline V gene, CDR1 is MNHNY and CDR2 is SVGAGI (reference sequence). CDR3 residues: CASSSTVSNQPQHF. CDR3 bases: TGTGCCAGCAGTTCTACGGTGAGCAATCAGCCCCAGCATTTT.

The rearrangement joins TRBV5-1 to TRBJ2-3; 9 positions match TRBD2. Trimming cost V 1 base and J 1 base; bases outside gene matches: 7. The CDR3 has 17 residues. Germline CDR1 is SGHRS and CDR2 is YFSETQ. The CDR3 region is CASSLSLAGSGTDTQYF. CDR3 coding DNA: TGCGCCAGCAGCTTGTCGCTAGCGGGGTCTGGCACAGATACGCAGTATTTT.

This chain uses TRBV4-3 with TRBJ2-1; 9 nucleotides line up with TRBD2. The V and J ends lost 0 bases and 5 bases, in that order; junction bases with no gene match: 5. The CDR3 is 16 residues long. CDR1 LGHNA and CDR2 YSLEER come from the germline V gene. CDR3 bases: TGCGCCAGCAGCCAAGACGCGGCGGGGGGGAACAATGAGCAGTTCTTC. Protein sequence: CASSQDAAGGNNEQFF.

A note on this clone: In the same sample, other DNA sequences code for this CDR3. The rearrangement uses TRBV10-2 and TRBJ2-5, with 7 bases fitting TRBD2. The V segment lost 4 bases and the J segment 8 bases; nucleotides outside the gene matches: 4. CDR3 length: 12 residues. CDR1 and CDR2 (germline): WSHSY, SAAADI. DNA of the CDR3: TGCGCCAGCAGTGGGGGGGGTAGAACCCAGTACTTC. Residues: CASSGGGRTQYF.

J is TRBJ2-2 and V is TRBV6-4; a weak D match, TRBD2 (6 bases). Trimming shortened V by 8 bases and J by 0 bases, and 7 bases separated the two germline ends. The CDR3 is made up of 13 amino acids. Germline values: CDR1 MRHNA, CDR2 SNTAGT. CDR3 nucleotides: TGTGCCAGCCGGGAGACGAACACCGGGGAGCTGTTTTTT. This encodes CASRETNTGELFF.

The chain is built from TRBV4-1 and TRBJ1-3; unclear D gene. V gave up 0 bases and J gave up 9 bases, with 9 bases separating them. Germline V gives CDR1 MGHRA, CDR2 YSYEKL. The CDR3 length is 13 residues. CDR3 residues: CASSQDRVSTIYF. The CDR3 DNA follows: TGCGCCAGCAGCCAAGATCGGGTTTCCACCATATATTTT.

This clone was observed a few times. The rearrangement uses TRBV7-3 and TRBJ1-1; D gene uncertain. The CDR3 spans 13 residues. Per germline, CDR1 SGHTA and CDR2 FQGTGA. Trimming removed 1 base at V and 1 base at J, with 4 bases between. CDR3 nucleotides: TGTGCCAGCAGCTTAATGGCGAACACTGAAGCTTTCTTT. Encoded protein: CASSLMANTEAFF.

The chain combines TRBV7-8 with TRBJ1-4; unclear D gene. The CDR3 runs to 14 residues. With 2 bases removed from V and 5 bases from J, the gap between germline ends came to 9 bases. CDR1 and CDR2 from the germline V gene are SGHVS and FQNEAQ. CDR3: CASSLQPTNEKLFF. The CDR3 DNA reads TGTGCCAGCAGCTTACAACCTACCAATGAAAAACTGTTTTTT. The full variable domain, in which reference TRBV7-8 and TRBJ1-4 provide the parts outside the CDR3, is GAGVSQSPRYKVAKRGQDVALRCDPISGHVSLFWYQQALGQGPEFLTYFQNEAQLDKSGLPSDRFFAERPEGSVSTLKIQRTQQEDSAVYLCASSLQPTNEKLFFGSGTQLSVL.

The rearrangement links TRBV7-8 to TRBJ2-5; TRBD2 matches at 11 bases. Germline V gene data show CDR1 as SGHVS and CDR2 as FQNEAQ. The J segment lost 3 bases and the V segment lost 5 bases, leaving 5 bases of the junction unmatched. The length of the CDR3 is 15 residues. The CDR3 DNA reads as TGTGCCAGCAGCATACCGGGACTAGCGGAAGAGACCCAGTACTTC. It specifies CASSIPGLAEETQYF.

The gene calls are TRBV5-1 and TRBJ1-4, with 8 bases aligning to TRBD1. V dropped 4 bases and J dropped 8; count of bases not matched to a gene: 10. There are 15 residues in the CDR3. Germline V gene lookup returns CDR1 SGHRS and CDR2 YFSETQ. The CDR3 DNA is TGCGCCAGCAGCCCGACCGACAGGGGCGGGGAAAAACTGTTTTTT. This codes for CASSPTDRGGEKLFF.